These T cell receptor beta chains were read from a single sample in a study of T cell responses to AZD1222 COVID-19 vaccine. Repertoires were generated with immunoSEQ multiplex PCR, while TCRdb's copy carries only in-frame clones and drops some. The sample has some 47,000 clones, approximately 83% seen once. The sequences come from peripheral blood, collected on day 0 of AZD1222 vaccination. These receptors were collected from an adult in good health. Each CDR3 is given without its conserved first and last residue. Each record gives: CDR3 protein, J gene, V gene, D gene, clone size. D genes are given only for firm matches. Where a row states a size, it is once, few, many or the class of an expanded clone; other rows omit it.

CDR3 protein: ASRVPDRGNEQY
J gene: TRBJ2-7
V gene: TRBV10-2
D gene: TRBD1
clone size: -

CDR3 protein: ASSLGTGGTAGYT
J gene: TRBJ1-2
V gene: TRBV27
D gene: TRBD1
clone size: -

CDR3 protein: ASSPRRGDNQPQH
J gene: TRBJ1-5
V gene: TRBV19
D gene: -
clone size: few

CDR3 protein: ASSISEKNQPQH
J gene: TRBJ1-5
V gene: TRBV19
D gene: -
clone size: once

CDR3 protein: ASSLAGTRKDTQY
J gene: TRBJ2-3
V gene: TRBV6-5
D gene: TRBD2
clone size: -

CDR3 protein: ASSSRGLNEQF
J gene: TRBJ2-1
V gene: TRBV6-6
D gene: TRBD1
clone size: once

CDR3 protein: AILDRAGYT
J gene: TRBJ1-2
V gene: TRBV10-3
D gene: TRBD1
clone size: -

CDR3 protein: ASSYGTGVLETQY
J gene: TRBJ2-5
V gene: TRBV6-5
D gene: TRBD1
clone size: few

CDR3 protein: ASSQDRNSGNTIY
J gene: TRBJ1-3
V gene: TRBV4-1
D gene: -
clone size: -

CDR3 protein: ASSPLAGGLDTQY
J gene: TRBJ2-3
V gene: TRBV18
D gene: TRBD2
clone size: -

CDR3 protein: ASSFTPGLAGVTTQY
J gene: TRBJ2-3
V gene: TRBV28
D gene: TRBD2
clone size: -

CDR3 protein: AWSARGFRTLVEVSNQPQH
J gene: TRBJ1-5
V gene: TRBV30
D gene: -
clone size: few

CDR3 protein: ASTLLGGSGYT
J gene: TRBJ1-2
V gene: TRBV19
D gene: -
clone size: -

CDR3 protein: ASSFRQGLATEAF
J gene: TRBJ1-1
V gene: TRBV5-6
D gene: -
clone size: -

CDR3 protein: ASSWDRFNQPQH
J gene: TRBJ1-5
V gene: TRBV7-8
D gene: TRBD1
clone size: -

CDR3 protein: ASSELAGELF
J gene: TRBJ2-2
V gene: TRBV10-2
D gene: -
clone size: -

CDR3 protein: AWDDFSGTQY
J gene: TRBJ2-3
V gene: TRBV30
D gene: -
clone size: -

CDR3 protein: ASSLDGYTEAF
J gene: TRBJ1-1
V gene: TRBV7-9
D gene: -
clone size: -

CDR3 protein: ASSSGTFPTDTQY
J gene: TRBJ2-3
V gene: TRBV3-1/TRBV3-2
D gene: -
clone size: once

CDR3 protein: ASSEGLAGGTYEQY
J gene: TRBJ2-7
V gene: TRBV10-2
D gene: TRBD2
clone size: -

CDR3 protein: ASSYSRGDRSPLH
J gene: TRBJ1-6
V gene: TRBV6-5
D gene: -
clone size: -

CDR3 protein: ATNRDGASKAF
J gene: TRBJ1-1
V gene: TRBV12-3/TRBV12-4
D gene: -
clone size: -

CDR3 protein: ASRIGSSGVETQY
J gene: TRBJ2-5
V gene: TRBV5-1
D gene: TRBD2
clone size: -

CDR3 protein: ASSQGAGELF
J gene: TRBJ2-2
V gene: TRBV9
D gene: -
clone size: -

CDR3 protein: ASRDRGGGTEAF
J gene: TRBJ1-1
V gene: TRBV6-5
D gene: TRBD1
clone size: -

CDR3 protein: ASSLDLVDEKLF
J gene: TRBJ1-4
V gene: TRBV5-5
D gene: -
clone size: -

CDR3 protein: ASSALGEGTDTQY
J gene: TRBJ2-3
V gene: TRBV4-1
D gene: TRBD2
clone size: -

CDR3 protein: ASSTDRAARETQY
J gene: TRBJ2-5
V gene: TRBV6-2/TRBV6-3
D gene: -
clone size: -

CDR3 protein: ASSYSGVNEQF
J gene: TRBJ2-1
V gene: TRBV6-2/TRBV6-3
D gene: -
clone size: few

CDR3 protein: ASSLAGISYNEQF
J gene: TRBJ2-1
V gene: TRBV7-9
D gene: -
clone size: -

CDR3 protein: AISESLGSPAF
J gene: TRBJ1-1
V gene: TRBV10-3
D gene: -
clone size: -

CDR3 protein: ASSYSKGIRYEQY
J gene: TRBJ2-7
V gene: TRBV6-5
D gene: -
clone size: -

CDR3 protein: ASSPGGGQPQH
J gene: TRBJ1-5
V gene: TRBV7-9
D gene: -
clone size: -

CDR3 protein: ASSYPFLQVDTGELF
J gene: TRBJ2-2
V gene: TRBV6-2/TRBV6-3
D gene: -
clone size: -

CDR3 protein: ASSLLSSYNEQF
J gene: TRBJ2-1
V gene: TRBV18
D gene: -
clone size: -

CDR3 protein: ASSPVPGPPNTGELF
J gene: TRBJ2-2
V gene: TRBV11-3
D gene: -
clone size: -